The rows below give T cell receptor beta chains drawn from one sample of a study of T cells in Graves' hyperthyroidism and ophthalmopathy. One entry per CDR3 protein results from TCRdb running MiXCR on the multiplex PCR reads. This sample yields 500,000 to 650,000 distinct CDR3 sequences, of which about 15% are seen a single time; approximately 13% belongs to the top ten. The sample comprised blood. The receptor set was obtained from a middle-aged woman with Graves' hyperthyroidism. Each CDR3 is given with its conserved first and last residue. Each record gives: J gene, CDR3 length, V gene, D gene, clone size, CDR3 DNA, CDR3 protein. D genes are given only for firm matches. The listing skips clone size in some rows; elsewhere it reads once, few, many or a size class.

J: TRBJ2-1; length: 16; V: TRBV4-1; D: .; size: few; DNA: TGCGCCAGCAGCCAAGTCGGGAGCGGGTGGGGCAATGAGCAGTTCTTC; CDR3: CASSQVGSGWGNEQFF
J: TRBJ2-7; length: 14; V: TRBV18; D: TRBD1; size: many; DNA: TGTGCCAGCTCCATCGCCGGGACAGCTTACGAGCAGTACTTC; CDR3: CASSIAGTAYEQYF
J: TRBJ1-4; length: 16; V: TRBV15; D: .; size: many; DNA: TGTGCCACCAGCAGAATAGCCGGCGCAACTAATGAAAAACTGTTTTTT; CDR3: CATSRIAGATNEKLFF
J: TRBJ1-4; length: 13; V: TRBV25-1; D: .; size: .; DNA: TGTGCCAGCAGTGGCCAGGGGAATGAAAAACTGTTTTTT; CDR3: CASSGQGNEKLFF
J: TRBJ1-6; length: 17; V: TRBV7-9; D: .; size: .; DNA: TGTGCCAGCAGCTTAGCGGACCCGCAGGGGCCTAATTCACCCCTCCACTTT; CDR3: CASSLADPQGPNSPLHF
J: TRBJ2-7; length: 16; V: TRBV5-1; D: .; size: many; DNA: TGCGCCAGCAGCTTAACCCCCGGATACGGCGGTTACGAGCAGTACTTC; CDR3: CASSLTPGYGGYEQYF
J: TRBJ2-3; length: 17; V: TRBV28; D: .; size: many; DNA: TGTGCCAGCAGTGCCTTGGACTGGGTCCCAATTACAGATACGCAGTATTTT; CDR3: CASSALDWVPITDTQYF
J: TRBJ1-6; length: 12; V: TRBV19; D: .; size: few; DNA: TGTGCCAGTAGTTCCCGGACCTCACCCCTCCACTTT; CDR3: CASSSRTSPLHF
J: TRBJ1-4; length: 14; V: TRBV20-1; D: TRBD1; size: .; DNA: TGCAGTGCTAGGGGGACAGGGGAGGTGGAAAAACTGTTTTTT; CDR3: CSARGTGEVEKLFF
J: TRBJ2-1; length: 16; V: TRBV7-3; D: TRBD2; size: once; DNA: TGTGCCAGCAGCTATACTAGCGGGAGCTCCTACAATGAGCAGTTCTTC; CDR3: CASSYTSGSSYNEQFF
J: TRBJ2-3; length: 17; V: TRBV6-1; D: .; size: .; DNA: TGTGCCAGCAGTGAAGTATTAAGGGGGTACGGCACAGATACGCAGTATTTT; CDR3: CASSEVLRGYGTDTQYF
J: TRBJ1-5; length: 16; V: TRBV2; D: TRBD1; size: .; DNA: TGTGCCAGCACAGGTCTCCAGGGGGTGAGTGGGCAGCCCCAGCATTTT; CDR3: CASTGLQGVSGQPQHF
J: TRBJ2-2; length: 15; V: TRBV10-2; D: .; size: many; DNA: TGCGCCAGCAGCCGGACACTGATGAACACCGGGGAGCTGTTTTTT; CDR3: CASSRTLMNTGELFF
J: TRBJ2-1; length: 13; V: TRBV20-1; D: TRBD2; size: many; DNA: TGCAGTGCCGGGGGACTAGCATACAATGAGCAGTTCTTC; CDR3: CSAGGLAYNEQFF
J: TRBJ1-6; length: 13; V: TRBV30; D: .; size: many; DNA: TGTGCCTGGAGGAGGGCGGTCAGTTCACCCCTCCACTTT; CDR3: CAWRRAVSSPLHF
J: TRBJ1-2; length: 15; V: TRBV12-3/TRBV12-4; D: .; size: .; DNA: TGTGCCAGCACTCGAAAATTGGGGGGACACTATGGCTACACCTTC; CDR3: CASTRKLGGHYGYTF
J: TRBJ1-3; length: 11; V: TRBV3-1; D: .; size: many; DNA: TGTGCCAGCAGCCAGGGAAACACCATATATTTT; CDR3: CASSQGNTIYF
J: TRBJ1-2; length: 16; V: TRBV29-1; D: TRBD1; size: few; DNA: TGCAGCGTGGCGGACCCGACAGGGACCATTAACTATGGCTACACCTTC; CDR3: CSVADPTGTINYGYTF
J: TRBJ1-1; length: 17; V: TRBV28; D: TRBD1; size: many; DNA: TGTGCCAGCAGGATGTCCGGGACAGGGGGCATGAACACTGAAGCTTTCTTT; CDR3: CASRMSGTGGMNTEAFF
J: TRBJ2-3; length: 14; V: TRBV3-1; D: .; size: many; DNA: TGTGCCAGCAGCCAAGGGGGGCGAATAGATACGCAGTATTTT; CDR3: CASSQGGRIDTQYF
J: TRBJ2-5; length: 15; V: TRBV19; D: .; size: many; DNA: TGTGCCAGTAGCCCCTTCCAAAACCAACAAGAGACCCAGTACTTC; CDR3: CASSPFQNQQETQYF
J: TRBJ2-1; length: 12; V: TRBV27; D: .; size: .; DNA: TGTGCCAGCAGTCCCTCCCAGGGTGAGCAGTTCTTC; CDR3: CASSPSQGEQFF
J: TRBJ2-7; length: 13; V: TRBV12-3/TRBV12-4; D: TRBD2; size: many; DNA: TGTGCCAGCAGCACCAACGGACTAGCGGAGGAGTACTTC; CDR3: CASSTNGLAEEYF
J: TRBJ1-2; length: 14; V: TRBV5-5; D: TRBD1; size: few; DNA: TGTGCCAGCAGCTGGGGACAGGGCGTAGATGGCTACACCTTC; CDR3: CASSWGQGVDGYTF
J: TRBJ1-4; length: 14; V: TRBV12-3/TRBV12-4; D: TRBD1; size: many; DNA: TGTGCCAGCAGGGGGGACAGTACTAATGAAAAACTGTTTTTT; CDR3: CASRGDSTNEKLFF
J: TRBJ2-5; length: 13; V: TRBV15; D: .; size: few; DNA: TGTGCCACCAGCAGAGTCGCTTGGGACTTAGAGTACTTC; CDR3: CATSRVAWDLEYF
J: TRBJ2-6; length: 14; V: TRBV28; D: TRBD2; size: .; DNA: TGTGCCGCGCGAGGGAGGGCTGGGGCCAACGTCCTGACTTTC; CDR3: CAARGRAGANVLTF
J: TRBJ1-1; length: 16; V: TRBV28; D: TRBD1; size: many; DNA: TGTGCCAGCAGTTTAGGGGACAGGGGGTCGTTCACTGAAGCTTTCTTT; CDR3: CASSLGDRGSFTEAFF
J: TRBJ2-5; length: 14; V: TRBV7-9; D: .; size: many; DNA: TGTGCCAGCAGCTTAGGGACCGGTGAAGAGACCCAGTACTTC; CDR3: CASSLGTGEETQYF
J: TRBJ1-1; length: 16; V: TRBV5-1; D: TRBD1; size: many; DNA: TGCGCCAGCAGACCCTGGGAGGGGGCGGTGAACACTGAAGCTTTCTTT; CDR3: CASRPWEGAVNTEAFF
J: TRBJ2-1; length: 17; V: TRBV4-2; D: TRBD1; size: once; DNA: TGTGCCAGCAGCCAAGAGGGCAGGGGGAGCTCCTACAATGAGCAGTTCTTC; CDR3: CASSQEGRGSSYNEQFF
J: TRBJ1-4; length: 16; V: TRBV12-3/TRBV12-4; D: .; size: many; DNA: TGTGCCAGCAGTTTTTTGGGGAATATAACTAATGAAAAACTGTTTTTT; CDR3: CASSFLGNITNEKLFF
J: TRBJ1-1; length: 16; V: TRBV5-5; D: .; size: few; DNA: TGTGCCAGCAGCGCTTGGGGGGGAAGCGTGAACACTGAAGCTTTCTTT; CDR3: CASSAWGGSVNTEAFF
J: TRBJ2-7; length: 12; V: TRBV6-1; D: .; size: .; DNA: TGTGCCACATCAGGGGACCGGTACGAGCAGTACTTC; CDR3: CATSGDRYEQYF
J: TRBJ2-6; length: 16; V: TRBV12-3/TRBV12-4; D: .; size: many; DNA: TGTGCCAGCAGTTCGGCGGACACCCTCTGGGCCAACGTCCTGACTTTC; CDR3: CASSSADTLWANVLTF